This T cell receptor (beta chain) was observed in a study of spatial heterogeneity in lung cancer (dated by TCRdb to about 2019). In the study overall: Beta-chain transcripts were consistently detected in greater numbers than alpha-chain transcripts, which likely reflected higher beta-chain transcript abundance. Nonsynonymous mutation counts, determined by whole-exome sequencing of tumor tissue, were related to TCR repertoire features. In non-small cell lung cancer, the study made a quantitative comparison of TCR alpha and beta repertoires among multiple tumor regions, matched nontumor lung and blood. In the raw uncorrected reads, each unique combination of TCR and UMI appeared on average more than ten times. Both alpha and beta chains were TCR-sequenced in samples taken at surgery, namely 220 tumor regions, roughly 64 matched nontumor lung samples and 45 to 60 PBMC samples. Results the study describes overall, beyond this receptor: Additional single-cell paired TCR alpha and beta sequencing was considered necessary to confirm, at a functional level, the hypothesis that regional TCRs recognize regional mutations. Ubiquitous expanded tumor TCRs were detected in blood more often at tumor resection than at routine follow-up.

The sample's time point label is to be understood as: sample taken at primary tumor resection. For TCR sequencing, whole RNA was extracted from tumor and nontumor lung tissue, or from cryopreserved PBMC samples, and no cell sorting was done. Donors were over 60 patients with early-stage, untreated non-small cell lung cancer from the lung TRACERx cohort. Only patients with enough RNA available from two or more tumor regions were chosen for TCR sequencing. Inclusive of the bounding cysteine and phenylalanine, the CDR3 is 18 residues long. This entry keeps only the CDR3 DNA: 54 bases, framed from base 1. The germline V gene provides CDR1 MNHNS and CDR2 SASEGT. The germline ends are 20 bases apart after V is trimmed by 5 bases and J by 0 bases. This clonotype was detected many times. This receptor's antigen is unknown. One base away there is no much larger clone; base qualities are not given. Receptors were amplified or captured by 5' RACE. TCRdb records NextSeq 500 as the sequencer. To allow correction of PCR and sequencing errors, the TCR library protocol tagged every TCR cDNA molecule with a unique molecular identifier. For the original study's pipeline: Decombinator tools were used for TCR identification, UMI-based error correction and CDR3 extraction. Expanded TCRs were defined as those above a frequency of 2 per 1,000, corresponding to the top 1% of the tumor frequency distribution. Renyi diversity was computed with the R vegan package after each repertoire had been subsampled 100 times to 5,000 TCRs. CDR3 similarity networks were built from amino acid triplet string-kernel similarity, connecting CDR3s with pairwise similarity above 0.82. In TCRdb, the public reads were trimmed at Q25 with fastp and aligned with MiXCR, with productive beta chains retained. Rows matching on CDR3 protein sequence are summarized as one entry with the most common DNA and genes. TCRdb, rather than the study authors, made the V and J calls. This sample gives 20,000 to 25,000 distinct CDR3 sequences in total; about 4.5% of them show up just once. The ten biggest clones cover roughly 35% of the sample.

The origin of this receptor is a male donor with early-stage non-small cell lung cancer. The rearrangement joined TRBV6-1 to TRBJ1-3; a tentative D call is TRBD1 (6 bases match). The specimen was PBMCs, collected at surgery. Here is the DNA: TGTGCCAGCAGTCTCTCAGGACAGACCTTACCCTCTGGAAACACCATATATTTT. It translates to CASSLSGQTLPSGNTIYF.